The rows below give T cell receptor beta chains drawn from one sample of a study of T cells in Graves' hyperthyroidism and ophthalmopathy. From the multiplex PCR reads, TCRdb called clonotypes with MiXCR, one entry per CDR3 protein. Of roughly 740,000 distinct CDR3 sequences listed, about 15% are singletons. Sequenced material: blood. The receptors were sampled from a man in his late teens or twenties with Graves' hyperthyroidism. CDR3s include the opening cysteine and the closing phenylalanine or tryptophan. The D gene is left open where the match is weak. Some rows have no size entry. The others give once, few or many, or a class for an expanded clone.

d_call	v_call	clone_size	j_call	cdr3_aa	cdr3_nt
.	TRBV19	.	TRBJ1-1	CASTPGTPGSTEAFF	TGTGCCAGTACCCCCGGGACTCCGGGGAGCACTGAAGCTTTCTTT
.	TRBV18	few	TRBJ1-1	CASSPPGGHGAFF	TGTGCCAGCTCACCACCCGGTGGCCATGGGGCTTTCTTT
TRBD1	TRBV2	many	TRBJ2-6	CASRAQGAQGANVLTF	TGTGCCAGCAGGGCACAGGGGGCGCAAGGGGCCAACGTCCTGACTTTC
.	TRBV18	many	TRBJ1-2	CASSPSPIGGYGYTF	TGTGCCAGCTCACCTTCTCCTATTGGTGGCTATGGCTACACCTTC
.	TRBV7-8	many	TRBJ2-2	CASKLSRRPETGELFF	TGTGCCAGCAAGCTCTCGCGCCGGCCGGAAACCGGGGAGCTGTTTTTT
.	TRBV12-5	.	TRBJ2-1	CASGLVPYERTYNEQFF	TGTGCTAGTGGTTTGGTACCCTACGAACGAACCTACAATGAGCAGTTCTTC
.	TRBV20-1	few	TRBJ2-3	CSAIWDGTDTQYF	TGCAGTGCTATTTGGGACGGCACAGATACGCAGTATTTT
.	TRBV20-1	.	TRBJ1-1	CSARVGFDTEAFF	TGCAGTGCTAGGGTAGGCTTCGACACTGAAGCTTTCTTT
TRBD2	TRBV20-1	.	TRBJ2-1	CSARDPSGISYNEQFF	TGCAGTGCTAGAGATCCTAGCGGGATCTCCTACAATGAGCAGTTCTTC
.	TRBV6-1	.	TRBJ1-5	CASSSGRRQPQHF	TGTGCCAGCAGTTCCGGGAGGCGCCAGCCCCAGCATTTT
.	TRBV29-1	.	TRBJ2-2	CSVEDRQTNTGELFF	TGCAGCGTTGAAGATCGCCAAACGAACACCGGGGAGCTGTTTTTT
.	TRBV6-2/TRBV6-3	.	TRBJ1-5	CASSYSLKRYYVHSNQPQHF	TGTGCCAGCAGTTACTCGTTGAAACGATACTACGTTCATAGCAATCAGCCCCAGCATTTT
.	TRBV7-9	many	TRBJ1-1	CASSLSTGRPLNTEAFF	TGTGCCAGCAGCTTATCGACCGGACGGCCTCTGAACACTGAAGCTTTCTTT
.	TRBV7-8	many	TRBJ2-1	CASSLLAASYNEQFF	TGTGCCAGCAGTCTCCTAGCCGCTTCCTACAATGAGCAGTTCTTC
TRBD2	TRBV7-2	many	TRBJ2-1	CASRPGASGRAAKLTSSYNEQFF	TGTGCCAGCAGACCGGGGGCTAGCGGGAGGGCCGCGAAGCTAACTAGCTCCTACAATGAGCAGTTCTTC
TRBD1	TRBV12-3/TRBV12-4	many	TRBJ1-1	CASYDRGSYTEAFF	TGTGCCAGCTACGACAGGGGGTCGTACACTGAAGCTTTCTTT
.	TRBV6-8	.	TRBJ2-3	CASSPPGRGTRTDTQYF	TGTGCCAGCAGCCCCCCAGGGCGCGGGACGCGCACAGATACGCAGTATTTT
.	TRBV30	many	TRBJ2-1	CAWSRLGFSYNEQFF	TGTGCCTGGAGTAGGCTAGGCTTTTCCTACAATGAGCAGTTCTTC
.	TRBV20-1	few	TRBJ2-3	CSAQRGTPLDTQYF	TGCAGTGCGCAGCGAGGGACACCGTTGGATACGCAGTATTTT
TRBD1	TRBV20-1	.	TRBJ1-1	CRGGQGGMNTEAFF	TGCAGAGGTGGACAGGGGGGCATGAACACTGAAGCTTTCTTT
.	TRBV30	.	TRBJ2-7	CAWGVVVNYEQYF	TGTGCCTGGGGTGTAGTGGTAAACTACGAGCAGTACTTC
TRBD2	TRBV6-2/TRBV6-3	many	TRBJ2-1	CASSYSLAGGFEQFF	TGTGCCAGCAGTTACTCCCTAGCGGGAGGGTTTGAGCAGTTCTTC
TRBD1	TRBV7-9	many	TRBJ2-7	CASSQDRAREQYF	TGTGCCAGCAGCCAGGACAGGGCTCGGGAGCAGTACTTC
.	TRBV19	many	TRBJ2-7	CASSISGQGKYEQYF	TGTGCCAGTAGCATAAGTGGGCAGGGGAAATACGAGCAGTACTTC
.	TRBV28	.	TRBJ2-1	CASSSYSRSSYNEQFF	TGTGCCAGCAGTTCTTACTCGCGTAGCTCCTACAATGAGCAGTTCTTC
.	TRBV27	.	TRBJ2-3	CASSLYAGSGTDTQYF	TGTGCCAGCAGTTTATATGCGGGGAGTGGTACAGATACGCAGTATTTT
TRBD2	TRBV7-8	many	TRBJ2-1	CASSLGSGLYNEQFF	TGTGCCAGCAGCTTAGGTAGCGGGCTTTACAATGAGCAGTTCTTC
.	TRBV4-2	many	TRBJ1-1	CASSRERGARYTEAFF	TGTGCCAGCAGCCGCGAAAGGGGCGCTCGCTACACTGAAGCTTTCTTT
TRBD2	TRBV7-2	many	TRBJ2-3	CASSSGGGEDTQYF	TGTGCCAGCAGCTCTGGCGGGGGGGAAGATACGCAGTATTTT
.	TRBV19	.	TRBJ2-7	CASSIVGQKSYEQYF	TGTGCCAGTAGTATAGTAGGACAGAAGTCCTACGAGCAGTACTTC
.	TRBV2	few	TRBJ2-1	CASRGGAEQFF	TGTGCCAGCAGGGGGGGAGCGGAGCAGTTCTTC
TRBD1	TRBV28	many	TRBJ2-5	CASSGNRDRQETQYF	TGTGCCAGCAGTGGAAACCGGGACAGGCAGGAGACCCAGTACTTC
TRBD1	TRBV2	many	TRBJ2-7	CASLDRGREQYF	TGTGCCAGCTTGGACAGGGGGAGGGAGCAGTACTTC
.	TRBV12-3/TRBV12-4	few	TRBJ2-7	CASSSGAVKRDEQYF	TGTGCCAGCAGTTCCGGGGCCGTTAAACGGGACGAGCAGTACTTC
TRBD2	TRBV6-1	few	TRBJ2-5	CASSGGLAGGPGETQYF	TGTGCCAGCAGTGGAGGACTAGCGGGAGGGCCGGGAGAGACCCAGTACTTC
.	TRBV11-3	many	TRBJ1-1	CASSPSGEAFF	TGTGCCAGCAGCCCATCGGGTGAAGCTTTCTTT
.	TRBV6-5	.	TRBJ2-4	CASSYLADGNIQYF	TGTGCCAGCAGTTACTTGGCGGACGGGAACATTCAGTACTTC
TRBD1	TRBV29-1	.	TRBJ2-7	CSVTKQGQVYEQYF	TGCAGCGTTACAAAACAGGGGCAGGTCTACGAGCAGTACTTC
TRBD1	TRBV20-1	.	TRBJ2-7	CSARAQGGEQYF	TGCAGTGCTAGAGCACAGGGGGGCGAGCAGTACTTC
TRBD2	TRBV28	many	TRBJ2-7	CASSFPGGTYEQYF	TGTGCCAGCAGTTTCCCGGGAGGGACCTACGAGCAGTACTTC
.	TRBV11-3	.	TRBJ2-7	CASSLGGDSFYEQYF	TGTGCCAGCAGCTTAGGCGGTGACAGCTTCTACGAGCAGTACTTC
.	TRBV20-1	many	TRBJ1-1	CSALTGTGNTEAFF	TGCAGTGCCCTAACCGGGACGGGAAACACTGAAGCTTTCTTT
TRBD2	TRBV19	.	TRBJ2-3	CASSALLAGSTDTQYF	TGTGCCAGTAGTGCCCTACTAGCGGGAAGCACAGATACGCAGTATTTT
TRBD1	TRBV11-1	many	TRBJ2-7	CASKQGGVEQYF	TGTGCCAGCAAACAGGGGGGCGTCGAGCAGTACTTC
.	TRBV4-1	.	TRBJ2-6	CASSPWAGSGANVLTF	TGCGCCAGCAGCCCCTGGGCAGGGTCTGGGGCCAACGTCCTGACTTTC
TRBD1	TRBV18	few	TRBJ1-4	CASSPRTGAAEATNEKLFF	TGTGCCAGCTCACCGCGGACAGGGGCAGCGGAAGCAACTAATGAAAAACTGTTTTTT
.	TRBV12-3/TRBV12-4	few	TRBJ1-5	CASSLALGNQPQHF	TGTGCCAGCAGTTTAGCTCTTGGCAATCAGCCCCAGCATTTT
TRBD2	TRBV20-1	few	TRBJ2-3	CSARTSGRATDTQYF	TGCAGTGCTAGGACTAGCGGGAGGGCAACAGATACGCAGTATTTT
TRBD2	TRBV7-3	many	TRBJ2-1	CASSPGGLAGDNEQFF	TGTGCCAGCAGCCCCGGGGGACTAGCGGGGGACAATGAGCAGTTCTTC
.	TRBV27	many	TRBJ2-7	CASSLFGRLAYEQYF	TGTGCCAGCAGTTTATTCGGTCGGCTAGCCTACGAGCAGTACTTC
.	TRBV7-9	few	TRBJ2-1	CASSLAGIQPNEQFF	TGTGCCAGCAGCTTAGCGGGGATACAGCCCAATGAGCAGTTCTTC
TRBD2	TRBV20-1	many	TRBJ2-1	CSAQLWASGYNEQFF	TGCAGTGCCCAACTGTGGGCTAGCGGCTACAATGAGCAGTTCTTC
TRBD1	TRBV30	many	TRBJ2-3	CAWRGQLGTTQYF	TGTGCCTGGAGGGGACAGTTGGGGACTACGCAGTATTTT
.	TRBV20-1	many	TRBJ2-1	CSAPGTVGYNEQFF	TGCAGTGCTCCCGGGACGGTGGGCTACAATGAGCAGTTCTTC
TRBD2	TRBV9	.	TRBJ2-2	CASSVNPTGGGEELFF	TGTGCCAGCAGCGTAAACCCGACGGGAGGAGGAGAGGAGCTGTTTTTT
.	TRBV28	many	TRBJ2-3	CASSFARYSTDTQCF	TGTGCCAGCAGTTTTGCGCGATATAGCACAGATACGCAGTGTTTT
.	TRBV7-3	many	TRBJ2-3	CASSARPTDTQYF	TGTGCCAGCAGCGCTCGACCCACAGATACGCAGTATTTT
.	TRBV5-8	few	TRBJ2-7	CASSLYSPYEQYF	TGTGCCAGCAGCTTGTACAGCCCCTACGAGCAGTACTTC